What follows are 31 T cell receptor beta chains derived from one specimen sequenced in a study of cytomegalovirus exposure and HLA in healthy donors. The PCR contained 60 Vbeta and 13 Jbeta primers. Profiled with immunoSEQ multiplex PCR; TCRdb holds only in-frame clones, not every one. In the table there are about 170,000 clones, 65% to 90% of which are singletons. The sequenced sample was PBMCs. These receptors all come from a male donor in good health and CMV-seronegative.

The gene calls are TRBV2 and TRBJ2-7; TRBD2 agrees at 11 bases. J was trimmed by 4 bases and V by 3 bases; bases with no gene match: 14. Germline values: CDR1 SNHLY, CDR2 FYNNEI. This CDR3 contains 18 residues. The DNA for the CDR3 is TGTGCCAGCAGTGATTATTTGGCTAGCGGGGGGTCGGATTACGAGCAGTACTTC. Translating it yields CASSDYLASGGSDYEQYF.

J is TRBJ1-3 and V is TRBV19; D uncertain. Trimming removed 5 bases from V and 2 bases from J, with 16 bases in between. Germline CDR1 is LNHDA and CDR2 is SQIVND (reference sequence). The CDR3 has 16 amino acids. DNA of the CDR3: TGTGCCAGTAGTCCCTCGTCCTTCGGTGCTGGAAACACCATATATTTT. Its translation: CASSPSSFGAGNTIYF.

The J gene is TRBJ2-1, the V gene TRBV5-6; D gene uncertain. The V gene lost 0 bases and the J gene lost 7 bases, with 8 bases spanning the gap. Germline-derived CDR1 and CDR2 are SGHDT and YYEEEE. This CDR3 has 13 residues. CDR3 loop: CASSLGANNEQFF. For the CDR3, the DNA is TGTGCCAGCAGCTTGGGGGCCAATAATGAGCAGTTCTTC.

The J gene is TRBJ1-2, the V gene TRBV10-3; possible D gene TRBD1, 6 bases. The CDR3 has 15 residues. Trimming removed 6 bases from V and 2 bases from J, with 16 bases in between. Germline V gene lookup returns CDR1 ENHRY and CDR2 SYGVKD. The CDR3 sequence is CAISPGTTVNYGYTF. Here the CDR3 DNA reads TGTGCCATCAGCCCGGGGACAACAGTAAACTATGGCTACACCTTC.

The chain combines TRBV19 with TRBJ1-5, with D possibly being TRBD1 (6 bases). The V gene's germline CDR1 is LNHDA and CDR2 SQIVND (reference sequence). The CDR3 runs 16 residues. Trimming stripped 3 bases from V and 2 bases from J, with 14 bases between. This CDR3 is CASSILRDNRNQPQHF. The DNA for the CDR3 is TGTGCCAGTAGTATTCTACGGGACAATCGCAATCAGCCCCAGCATTTT.

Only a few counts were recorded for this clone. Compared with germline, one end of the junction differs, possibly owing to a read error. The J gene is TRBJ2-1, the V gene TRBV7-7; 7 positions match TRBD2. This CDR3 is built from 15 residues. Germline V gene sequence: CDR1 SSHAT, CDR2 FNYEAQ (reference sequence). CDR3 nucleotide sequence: TGTGCTAGCAGCCCAGTCGGGGGGACCTACAATGAGCAGTTCTTC. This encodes CASSPVGGTYNEQFF.

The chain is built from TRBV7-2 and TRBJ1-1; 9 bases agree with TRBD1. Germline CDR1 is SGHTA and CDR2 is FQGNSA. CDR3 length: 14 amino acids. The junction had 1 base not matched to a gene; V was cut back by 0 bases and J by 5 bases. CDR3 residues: CASSLAGQGTEAFF. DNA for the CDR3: TGTGCCAGCAGCTTAGCCGGACAGGGGACTGAAGCTTTCTTT.

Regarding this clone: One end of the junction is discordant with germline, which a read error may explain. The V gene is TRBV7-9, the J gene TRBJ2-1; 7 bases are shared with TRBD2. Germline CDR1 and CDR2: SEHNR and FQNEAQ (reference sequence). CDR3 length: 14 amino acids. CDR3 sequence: CASSGLGDGGEEFF. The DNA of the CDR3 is TGTGCCAGCAGCGGACTAGGGGACGGTGGTGAGGAGTTCTTC.

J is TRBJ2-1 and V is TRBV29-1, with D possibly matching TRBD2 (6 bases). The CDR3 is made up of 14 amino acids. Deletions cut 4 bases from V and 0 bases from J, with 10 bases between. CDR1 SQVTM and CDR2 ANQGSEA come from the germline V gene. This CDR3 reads CSVVKDYSYNEQFF. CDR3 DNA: TGCAGCGTTGTGAAGGACTACTCCTACAATGAGCAGTTCTTC.

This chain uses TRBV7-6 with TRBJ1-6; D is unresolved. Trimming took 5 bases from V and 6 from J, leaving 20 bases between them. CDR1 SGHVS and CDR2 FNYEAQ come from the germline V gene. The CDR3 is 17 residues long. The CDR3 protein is CASSHYTIPAGNSPLHF. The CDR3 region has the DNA TGTGCCAGCAGCCACTACACTATCCCTGCCGGTAATTCACCCCTCCACTTT.

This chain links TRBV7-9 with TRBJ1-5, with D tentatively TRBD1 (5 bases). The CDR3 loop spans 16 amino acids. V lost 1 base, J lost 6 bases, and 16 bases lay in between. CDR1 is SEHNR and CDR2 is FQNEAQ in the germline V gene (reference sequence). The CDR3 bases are TGTGCCAGCAGCTTAGGAGCCCCAGGAGGGGCTCAGCCCCAGCATTTT. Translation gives CASSLGAPGGAQPQHF.

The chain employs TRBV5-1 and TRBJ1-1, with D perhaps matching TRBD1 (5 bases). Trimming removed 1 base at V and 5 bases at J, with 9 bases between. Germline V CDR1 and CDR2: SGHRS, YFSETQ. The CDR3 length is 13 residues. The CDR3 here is CASSLWGRTEAFF. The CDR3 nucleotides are TGCGCCAGCAGCTTGTGGGGCAGGACTGAAGCTTTCTTT.

The CDR3 spells CASSLRGGGVSGEAFF. The DNA of the CDR3 is TGTGCCAGCAGCTTAAGGGGAGGGGGGGTCAGCGGTGAAGCTTTCTTT. The rearrangement links TRBV7-9 to TRBJ1-1, with D possibly matching TRBD1 (6 bases). Trimming removed 2 bases from V and 7 bases from J, with 20 bases in between. CDR1 SEHNR and CDR2 FQNEAQ come from the germline V gene (reference sequence). The CDR3 has 16 residues.

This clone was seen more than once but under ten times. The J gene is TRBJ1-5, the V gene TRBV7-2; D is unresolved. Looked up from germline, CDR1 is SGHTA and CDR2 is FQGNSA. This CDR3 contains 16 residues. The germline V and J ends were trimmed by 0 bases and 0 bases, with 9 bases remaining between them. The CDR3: CASSLAGVHSNQPQHF. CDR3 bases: TGTGCCAGCAGCTTAGCCGGGGTCCATAGCAATCAGCCCCAGCATTTT.

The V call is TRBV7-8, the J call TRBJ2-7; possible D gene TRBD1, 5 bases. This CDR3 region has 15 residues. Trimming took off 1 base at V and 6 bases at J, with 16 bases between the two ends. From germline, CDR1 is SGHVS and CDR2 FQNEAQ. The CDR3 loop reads CASSLDDQGRGEQYF. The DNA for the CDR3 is TGTGCCAGCAGCTTAGACGATCAGGGAAGGGGCGAGCAGTACTTC.

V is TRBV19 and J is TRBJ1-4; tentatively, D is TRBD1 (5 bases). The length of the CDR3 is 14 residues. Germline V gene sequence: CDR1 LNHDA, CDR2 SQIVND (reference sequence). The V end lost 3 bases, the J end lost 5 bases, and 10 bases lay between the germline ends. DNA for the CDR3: TGTGCCAGTAGTATGTGGGGCGGAAATGAAAAACTGTTTTTT. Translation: CASSMWGGNEKLFF.

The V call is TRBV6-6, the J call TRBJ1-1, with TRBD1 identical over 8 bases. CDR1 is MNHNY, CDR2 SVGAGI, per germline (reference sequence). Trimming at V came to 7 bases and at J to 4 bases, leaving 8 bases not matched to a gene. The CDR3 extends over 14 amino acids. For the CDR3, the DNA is TGTGCCAGCACGGTCCGACAGGGGCGCACTGAAGCTTTCTTT. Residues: CASTVRQGRTEAFF.

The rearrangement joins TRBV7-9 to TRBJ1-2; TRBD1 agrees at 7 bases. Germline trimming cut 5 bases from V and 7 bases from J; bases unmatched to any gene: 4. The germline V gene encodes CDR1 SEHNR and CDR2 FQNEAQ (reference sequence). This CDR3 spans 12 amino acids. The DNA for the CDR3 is TGTGCCAGCAGCCAGACAGGGTTTGGCTACACCTTC. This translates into CASSQTGFGYTF. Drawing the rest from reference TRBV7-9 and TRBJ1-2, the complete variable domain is DTGVSQNPRHKITKRGQNVTFRCDPISEHNRLYWYRQTLGQGPEFLTYFQNEAQLEKSRLLSDRFSAERPKGSFSTLEIQRTEQGDSAMYLCASSQTGFGYTFGSGTRLTVV.

For the CDR3, the DNA is TGTGCCAGCAGCACTCGGACAGGGGGGACAGATACGCAGTATTTT. It codes for CASSTRTGGTDTQYF. The chain has TRBV11-3 and TRBJ2-3; 10 bases align to TRBD1. With 5 bases clipped from V and 3 bases from J, the junction kept 5 bases outside the gene matches. The germline V gene has CDR1 SGHNT and CDR2 YENEEA. This CDR3 is built from 15 residues.

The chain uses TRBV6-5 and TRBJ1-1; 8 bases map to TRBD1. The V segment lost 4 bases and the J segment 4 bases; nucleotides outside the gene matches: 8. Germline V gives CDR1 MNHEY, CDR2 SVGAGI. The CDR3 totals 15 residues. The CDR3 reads CASSSPDRGITEAFF. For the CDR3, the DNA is TGTGCCAGCAGTTCCCCCGACAGGGGCATCACTGAAGCTTTCTTT.

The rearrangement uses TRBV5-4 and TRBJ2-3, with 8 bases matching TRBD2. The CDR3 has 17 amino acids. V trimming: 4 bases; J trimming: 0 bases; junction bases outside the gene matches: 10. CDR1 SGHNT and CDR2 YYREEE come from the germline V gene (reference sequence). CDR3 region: CASSRGGFAPSTDTQYF. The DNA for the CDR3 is TGTGCCAGCAGCCGGGGGGGGTTTGCTCCGAGCACAGATACGCAGTATTTT.

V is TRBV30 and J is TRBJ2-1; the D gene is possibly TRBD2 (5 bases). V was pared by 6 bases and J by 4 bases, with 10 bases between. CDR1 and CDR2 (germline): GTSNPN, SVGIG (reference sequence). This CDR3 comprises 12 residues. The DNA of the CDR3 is TGTGCCTGTGTGACGGGGTACAATGAGCAGTTCTTC. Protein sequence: CACVTGYNEQFF.

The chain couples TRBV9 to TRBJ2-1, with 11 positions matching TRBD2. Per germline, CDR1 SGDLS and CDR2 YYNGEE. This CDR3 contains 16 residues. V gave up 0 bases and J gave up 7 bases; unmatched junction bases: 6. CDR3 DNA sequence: TGTGCCAGCAGCGTAGAACTAGCGGGGGCCTCGAATGAGCAGTTCTTC. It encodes CASSVELAGASNEQFF.

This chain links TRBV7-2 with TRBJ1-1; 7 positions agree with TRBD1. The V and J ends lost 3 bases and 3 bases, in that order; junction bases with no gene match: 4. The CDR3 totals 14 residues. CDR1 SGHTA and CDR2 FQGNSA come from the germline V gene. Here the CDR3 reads CASSFVGQDTEAFF. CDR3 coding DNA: TGTGCCAGCAGCTTTGTCGGACAGGACACTGAAGCTTTCTTT.

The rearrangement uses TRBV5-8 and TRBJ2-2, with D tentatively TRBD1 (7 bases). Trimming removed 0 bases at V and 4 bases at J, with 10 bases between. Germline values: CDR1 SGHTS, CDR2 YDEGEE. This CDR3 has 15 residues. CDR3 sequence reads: CASSLVQGGTGELFF. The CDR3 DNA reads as TGTGCCAGCAGCTTGGTCCAGGGGGGCACCGGGGAGCTGTTTTTT.

The chain's CDR3 is CASSLARTGLGTDTQYF. CDR3 nucleotide sequence: TGCGCCAGCAGCTTGGCCAGGACAGGGCTTGGGACAGATACGCAGTATTTT. The genes are TRBV5-1 and TRBJ2-3, with 8 nucleotides matching TRBD1. From germline, CDR1 is SGHRS and CDR2 YFSETQ. The CDR3 spans 17 residues. V shed 0 bases, J shed 3 bases, and the junction held 9 bases outside the gene matches.

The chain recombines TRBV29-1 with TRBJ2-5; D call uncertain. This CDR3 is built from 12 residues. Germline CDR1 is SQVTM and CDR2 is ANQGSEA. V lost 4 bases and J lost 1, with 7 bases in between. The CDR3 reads CSVGSRQETQYF. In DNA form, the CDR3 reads TGCAGCGTTGGAAGCCGCCAAGAGACCCAGTACTTC.

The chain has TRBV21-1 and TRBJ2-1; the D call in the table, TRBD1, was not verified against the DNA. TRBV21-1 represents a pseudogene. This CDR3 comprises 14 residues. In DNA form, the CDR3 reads TGTGCCAGCACTAAGGACAGGGATTACAATGAGCAGTTCTTC. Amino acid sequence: CASTKDRDYNEQFF.

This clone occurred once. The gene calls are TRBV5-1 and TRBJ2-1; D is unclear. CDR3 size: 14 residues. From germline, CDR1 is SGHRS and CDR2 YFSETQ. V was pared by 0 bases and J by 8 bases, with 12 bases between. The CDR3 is CASSLAQVRDEQFF. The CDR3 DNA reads TGCGCCAGCAGCTTGGCGCAGGTAAGAGATGAGCAGTTCTTC. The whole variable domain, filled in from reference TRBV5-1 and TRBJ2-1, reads KAGVTQTPRYLIKTRGQQVTLSCSPISGHRSVSWYQQTPGQGLQFLFEYFSETQRNKGNFPGRFSGRQFSNSRSEMNVSTLELGDSALYLCASSLAQVRDEQFFGPGTRLTVL.

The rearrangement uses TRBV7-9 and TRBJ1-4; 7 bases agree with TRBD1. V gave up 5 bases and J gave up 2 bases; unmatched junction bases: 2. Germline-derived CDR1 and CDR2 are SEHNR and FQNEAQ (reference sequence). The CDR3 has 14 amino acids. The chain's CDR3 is CASSETGTNEKLFF. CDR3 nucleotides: TGTGCCAGCAGCGAGACAGGGACTAATGAAAAACTGTTTTTT.

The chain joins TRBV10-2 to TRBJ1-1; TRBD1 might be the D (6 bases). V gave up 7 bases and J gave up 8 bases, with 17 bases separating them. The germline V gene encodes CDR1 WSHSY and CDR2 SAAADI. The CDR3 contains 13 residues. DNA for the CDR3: TGCGCCAGCACCGCAGAGGGGGAAACCGAAGCTTTCTTT. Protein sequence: CASTAEGETEAFF.